Each of the 7 T cell receptor beta chains below was sequenced from the same sample in a study of T cell responses to AZD1222 COVID-19 vaccine. Sequencing used immunoSEQ multiplex PCR; TCRdb keeps in-frame clones, though not all of them. Of roughly 93,000 clones in the sample, about nine tenths were seen once. The sequencing used peripheral blood, collected on day 0 of AZD1222 vaccination. These receptors were collected from an adult in good health.

The chain links TRBV7-2 to TRBJ1-5; 7 nucleotides agree with TRBD1. From germline, CDR1 is SGHTA and CDR2 FQGNSA. V trimming: 7 bases; J trimming: 4 bases; junction bases outside the gene matches: 7. This CDR3 contains 14 residues. In nucleotides, the CDR3 is TGTGCCAGCACCATGTGGGACAGAAATCAGCCCCAGCATTTT. It yields the protein CASTMWDRNQPQHF.

The CDR3 nucleotides are TGCGCCAGCAGCGCACAACAGGGTAGTAATGAGCAGTTCTTC. Amino acids: CASSAQQGSNEQFF. This sequence joins TRBV5-1 and TRBJ2-1, with D possibly being TRBD1 (6 bases). This CDR3 is built from 14 residues. Per the germline V gene, CDR1 is SGHRS and CDR2 is YFSETQ. The V end was cut by 4 bases, the J end by 7 bases, with 15 bases between. Filled out from reference TRBV5-1 and TRBJ2-1, the complete variable domain reads KAGVTQTPRYLIKTRGQQVTLSCSPISGHRSVSWYQQTPGQGLQFLFEYFSETQRNKGNFPGRFSGRQFSNSRSEMNVSTLELGDSALYLCASSAQQGSNEQFFGPGTRLTVL.

The rearrangement uses TRBV7-9 and TRBJ2-1, with 10 bases aligning to TRBD1. The germline CDR1 and CDR2 sequences are SEHNR and FQNEAQ (reference sequence). The CDR3 totals 16 residues. V shed 5 bases and J 4 bases; nucleotides not matched to a gene: 8. Here the CDR3 reads CASSRWTGGTYNEQFF. DNA for the CDR3: TGTGCCAGCAGCCGTTGGACAGGGGGGACTTACAATGAGCAGTTCTTC.

This chain uses TRBV5-4 with TRBJ1-2, with 11 bases fitting TRBD1. Germline trimming cut 0 bases from V and 0 bases from J; bases unmatched to any gene: 1. Germline-derived CDR1 and CDR2 are SGHNT and YYREEE (reference sequence). The CDR3 runs to 16 residues. CDR3 amino acids: CASSLGTGGANYGYTF. The CDR3 DNA follows: TGTGCCAGCAGCTTGGGGACAGGGGGCGCTAACTATGGCTACACCTTC.

This clone was counted between two and nine times. J is TRBJ1-2 and V is TRBV5-5, with D possibly matching TRBD1 (5 bases). Germline V lookup: CDR1 SGHKS, CDR2 YYEKEE (reference sequence). Trimming removed 3 bases from V and 2 bases from J, with 5 bases in between. The CDR3 is made up of 12 amino acids. CDR3 coding DNA: TGTGCCAGCAGCTGGGACAACTATGGCTACACCTTC. Translation: CASSWDNYGYTF.

V gene TRBV7-8 combines with J gene TRBJ2-2; D not resolved. The CDR3 is 17 amino acids. Trimming took 0 bases from V and 3 from J, leaving 14 bases between them. The V gene's germline CDR1 is SGHVS and CDR2 FQNEAQ. The CDR3, as DNA: TGTGCCAGCAGCTTAGCGGTTGATCTTCGGGACACCGGGGAGCTGTTTTTT. It translates to CASSLAVDLRDTGELFF. The whole variable domain, remainder taken from reference TRBV7-8 and TRBJ2-2, is GAGVSQSPRYKVAKRGQDVALRCDPISGHVSLFWYQQALGQGPEFLTYFQNEAQLDKSGLPSDRFFAERPEGSVSTLKIQRTQQEDSAVYLCASSLAVDLRDTGELFFGEGSRLTVL.

CDR3 DNA sequence: TGTGCCAGCAGTTTCTGGGGGGCTTTCGATCAGCCCCAGCATTTT. Its protein product is CASSFWGAFDQPQHF. V usage is TRBV28 and J usage is TRBJ1-5; a weak D match, TRBD1 (6 bases). CDR3 length: 15 amino acids. CDR1 and CDR2 from the germline V gene are MDHEN and SYDVKM. V was cut by 3 bases and J by 5 bases, with 14 bases left in between.